This T cell receptor (beta chain) is from a study of Tregs in tolerant kidney transplant recipients. Sequenced by immunoSEQ multiplex PCR; TCRdb stores in-frame clones only, minus some. The sample carries tens of thousands of clones, roughly 93% recorded once. Trimming at V came to 1 base and at J to 7 bases, leaving 3 bases not matched to a gene. The CDR3 length is 16 residues. In germline, CDR1 is LGHNA, CDR2 YSLEER. Related graft donors supplied nonmyeloablative bone marrow transplants, and mixed chimerism was transient. The genes are TRBV4-3 and TRBJ2-1; 14 bases map to TRBD2. The sequences come from CD4+ T cells from blood (PBMCs), collected 12 months after the transplant. This sequence was found in a human patient who received a combined kidney and bone marrow transplant. Some T cells may possibly be graft donor cells. CDR3 residues: CASSQGLAGGLNEQFF. In nucleotides, the CDR3 is TGCGCCAGCAGCCAAGGACTAGCGGGGGGGCTGAATGAGCAGTTCTTC.